This TCR beta chain was identified in a study of T cell repertoires in cytomegalovirus infection. Background on the study: TCR beta signatures that were public indicated CMV infection and matching HLA type. Whole-study results and caveats: Summed frequency of public TCR beta families distinguished CMV carriers with the relevant HLA.

A single record per CDR3 protein comes from TCRdb applying MiXCR to the reads. This sample has about 310,000 distinct CDR3 sequences; 8% to 10% occur once, and the top ten carry around 2.4%. With regard to this clonotype: Its antigen remains unidentified.

Deletions cut 4 bases from V and 0 bases from J, with 11 bases between. The CDR3 runs to 15 residues. Germline V lookup: CDR1 SGDLS, CDR2 YYNGEE. The sequencing sample was made of PBMCs. The clonotype originates from a human donor in good health (CMV status not recorded). Some clones in this sample may be carry-over from other donors' samples. The chain uses TRBV9 and TRBJ1-5; D gene unclear. As DNA, the CDR3 is TGTGCCAGCAGCCCAACCTACAATAGCAATCAGCCCCAGCATTTT. It is translated as CASSPTYNSNQPQHF.